Following are 17 T cell receptor beta chains from one sample sequenced in a study of naive and memory T cell subsets. Both TRBC1 and TRBC2 were covered by a beta constant-region primer of two equimolar oligonucleotides. MiXCR, run by TCRdb on the UMI-ligation and nested PCR reads, gives a single entry per CDR3 protein. The data contain 120,000 to 150,000 distinct CDR3 sequences, 15% to 20% of them singletons. The material sequenced was naive CD4+ T cells from blood. These receptors came from a human donor in good health.

The chain links TRBV9 to TRBJ2-2; TRBD2 aligns across 7 bases. Germline V gene data show CDR1 as SGDLS and CDR2 as YYNGEE. V was pared by 3 bases and J by 5 bases, with 10 bases of the junction left unmatched. This CDR3 spans 16 amino acids. The CDR3 coding sequence is TGTGCCAGCAGCGGCTTAGCGGGTTCTTTAACCGGGGAGCTGTTTTTT. It translates to CASSGLAGSLTGELFF.

The V call is TRBV4-1, the J call TRBJ2-5; 7 bases are a match to TRBD2. This CDR3 has 16 residues. The V segment lost 4 bases and the J segment 1 base; nucleotides outside the gene matches: 9. Germline values: CDR1 MGHRA, CDR2 YSYEKL. In nucleotides, the CDR3 is TGCGCCAGCAGCCTCACGTTCGGGACTACCCAAGAGACCCAGTACTTC. Its translation: CASSLTFGTTQETQYF.

The rearrangement links TRBV7-9 to TRBJ2-1; 16 nucleotides align to TRBD2. V lost 5 bases and J lost 8; bases outside the gene matches: 12. The V gene's germline CDR1 is SEHNR and CDR2 FQNEAQ (reference sequence). The CDR3 has 18 residues. The CDR3: CASSPGTSGRAELDEQFF. CDR3 bases: TGTGCCAGCAGCCCGGGGACTAGCGGGAGGGCCGAGTTAGATGAGCAGTTCTTC.

This clonotype was seen a handful of times. V usage is TRBV2 and J usage is TRBJ2-2; TRBD2 matches at 15 bases. The CDR3 is 17 amino acids. Germline-derived CDR1 and CDR2 are SNHLY and FYNNEI. J was trimmed by 5 bases and V by 6 bases; bases with no gene match: 7. CDR3 sequence: CASSLGLAGGGTGELFF. CDR3 coding DNA: TGTGCCAGCAGCCTCGGACTAGCGGGAGGGGGAACCGGGGAGCTGTTTTTT.

The rearrangement uses TRBV6-1 and TRBJ2-1; TRBD1 is a possible D gene (6 bases). Trimming shortened V by 3 bases and J by 4 bases, and 13 bases separated the two germline ends. CDR1 is MNHNS, CDR2 SASEGT, per germline. The CDR3 has 15 residues. This CDR3 reads CASSELGTLYNEQFF. The CDR3 nucleotides read TGTGCCAGCAGTGAGTTGGGGACACTATACAATGAGCAGTTCTTC.

The chain has TRBV20-1 and TRBJ2-2; D possibly corresponds to TRBD2 (6 bases). Germline V gives CDR1 DFQATT, CDR2 SNEGSKA (reference sequence). V was trimmed by 0 bases and J by 8 bases, leaving 19 bases between them. The CDR3 consists of 16 residues. The CDR3 DNA reads TGCAGTGCTAGAGATCCAGCTAGCGCCATAACAGGGGAGCTGTTTTTT. Protein sequence: CSARDPASAITGELFF.

V is TRBV15 and J is TRBJ1-5; tentatively, D is TRBD1 (6 bases). The length of the CDR3 is 15 residues. Trimming removed 3 bases from V and 3 bases from J, with 12 bases in between. Germline CDR1 and CDR2: LNHNV and YYDKDF (reference sequence). CDR3 nucleotide sequence: TGTGCCACCAGCAGTAAGGGACAACACAATCAGCCCCAGCATTTT. Amino acid sequence: CATSSKGQHNQPQHF.

The chain employs TRBV27 and TRBJ1-1, with 9 bases fitting TRBD1. Germline CDR1 and CDR2: MNHEY and SMNVEV (reference sequence). V shed 7 bases, J shed 2 bases, and the junction held 11 bases outside the gene matches. The CDR3 consists of 16 residues. CDR3 protein: CASNVLPGQGNTEAFF. In DNA form, the CDR3 reads TGTGCCAGCAATGTACTCCCGGGACAGGGAAACACTGAAGCTTTCTTT.

This chain joins TRBV12-3 or TRBV12-4 and TRBJ1-1; D is ambiguous. CDR3 length: 13 amino acids. Trimming cost V 6 bases and J 4 bases, with 12 bases left between them. The CDR3 sequence: CASSFRELTEAFF. Here the CDR3 DNA reads TGTGCCAGCAGCTTCCGGGAACTCACTGAAGCTTTCTTT.

This rearrangement joins TRBV29-1 to TRBJ1-5, with D possibly matching TRBD1 (5 bases). This CDR3 has 12 amino acids. The V end was cut by 4 bases, the J end by 4 bases, with 8 bases between. CDR1 and CDR2 from the germline V gene are SQVTM and ANQGSEA. CDR3 amino acids: CSVASGNQPQHF. CDR3 in DNA: TGCAGCGTTGCGTCAGGGAATCAGCCCCAGCATTTT.

This chain uses TRBV20-1 with TRBJ1-2; 9 nucleotides agree with TRBD1. This CDR3 region has 12 residues. CDR1 DFQATT and CDR2 SNEGSKA come from the germline V gene (reference sequence). After removal of 6 bases from V and 5 bases from J, the junction contained 4 bases not matched to a gene. The chain's CDR3 is CSAKDRGYGYTF. CDR3 coding DNA: TGCAGTGCAAAGGACAGGGGTTATGGCTACACCTTC.

The rearrangement links TRBV5-5 to TRBJ2-7, with 14 bases aligning to TRBD2. After removal of 4 bases from V and 11 bases from J, the junction contained 8 bases not matched to a gene. CDR3 length: 14 residues. Germline values: CDR1 SGHKS, CDR2 YYEKEE (reference sequence). CDR3 nucleotide sequence: TGTGCCAGCAGCCTGGGACTAGCGGGAGTAGAGGAGTACTTC. Translation: CASSLGLAGVEEYF.

This clonotype was seen only a few times. The chain couples TRBV14 to TRBJ2-7, with a weak D call TRBD2 (6 bases). Trimming left V 4 bases short and J 3 bases short, with 13 bases between. Per germline, CDR1 SGHDN and CDR2 FVKESK. The CDR3 has 14 amino acids. The CDR3, as DNA: TGTGCCAGCAGCCCGAGGACGGGAGACTACGAGCAGTACTTC. Encoded protein: CASSPRTGDYEQYF.

The CDR3 loop reads CSVDKVAGYNEQFF. DNA of the CDR3: TGCAGCGTTGATAAGGTAGCGGGGTACAATGAGCAGTTCTTC. The chain has TRBV29-1 and TRBJ2-1; TRBD2 aligns across 8 bases. J was trimmed by 4 bases and V by 3 bases; bases with no gene match: 5. Germline loops: CDR1 SQVTM, CDR2 ANQGSEA. This CDR3 region has 14 residues.

This clonotype was recorded many times. The chain uses TRBV20-1 and TRBJ2-7; 9 bases fit TRBD1. This CDR3 is 12 amino acids long. The trim removed 6 bases at V and 6 bases at J, leaving 6 bases unmatched. The germline gives CDR1 DFQATT, CDR2 SNEGSKA (reference sequence). The CDR3 is CSAVDRGGEQYF. The CDR3 DNA sequence: TGCAGTGCCGTGGACAGGGGTGGCGAGCAGTACTTC.

The chain carries TRBV20-1 and TRBJ1-1; D ambiguous. Germline CDR1 is DFQATT and CDR2 is SNEGSKA (reference sequence). The V gene lost 4 bases and the J gene lost 1 base, with 7 bases spanning the gap. This CDR3 is built from 12 residues. CDR3 DNA sequence: TGCAGTGCTATAGAGGGGAACACTGAAGCTTTCTTT. The encoded protein is CSAIEGNTEAFF.

This clonotype occurred a few times. This rearrangement joins TRBV5-1 to TRBJ2-7, with D tentatively TRBD1 (6 bases). Germline V gives CDR1 SGHRS, CDR2 YFSETQ. The V end lost 2 bases, the J end lost 2 bases, and 14 bases lay between the germline ends. The CDR3 contains 15 residues. DNA of the CDR3: TGCGCCAGCAGCTTACGGGACACAAGAACCTACGAGCAGTACTTC. Its protein is CASSLRDTRTYEQYF.